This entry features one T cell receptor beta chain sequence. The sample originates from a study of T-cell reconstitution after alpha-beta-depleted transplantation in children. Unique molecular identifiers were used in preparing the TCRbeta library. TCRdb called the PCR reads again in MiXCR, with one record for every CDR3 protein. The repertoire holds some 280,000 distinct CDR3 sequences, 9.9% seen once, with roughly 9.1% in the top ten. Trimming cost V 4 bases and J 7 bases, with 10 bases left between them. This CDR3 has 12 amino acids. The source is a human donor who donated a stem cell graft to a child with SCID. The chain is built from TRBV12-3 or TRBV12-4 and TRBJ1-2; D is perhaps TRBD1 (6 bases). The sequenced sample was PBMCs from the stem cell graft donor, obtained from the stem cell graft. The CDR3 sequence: CASSSTGFGYTF. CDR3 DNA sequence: TGTGCCAGCAGTTCAACAGGGTTTGGCTACACCTTC.